Each of the 24 T cell receptor beta chains below was sequenced from the same sample in a study of CD8 T cells in Susac syndrome (dated by TCRdb to about 2019). Preparation of the library involved the immunoSEQ multiplex PCR assay. RNA was extracted using the RNeasy kit, and about 0.45 to 1 microgram was reverse transcribed with random hexamers. TCRdb reprocessed the public reads (quality trimming at Q25 with fastp, clone calling with MiXCR) and kept in-frame beta chains. Each record represents a unique CDR3 protein, reported with the most common genes and DNA among its rows. This sample has about 440,000 distinct CDR3 sequences in its table, and approximately 85% of those were observed once. Of the sample, approximately 0.12% falls within the top ten clones. The sequencing input was CD8+ T cells from PBMCs. The receptors originated from a human donor with multiple sclerosis.

J is TRBJ1-1 and V is TRBV19, with D hard to call. Germline lookup yields CDR1 LNHDA and CDR2 SQIVND (reference sequence). This CDR3 has 17 residues. V was clipped by 0 bases and J by 0 bases, with 14 bases between them. CDR3 in DNA: TGTGCCAGTAGTATAGATCACGAGGGAAACCTGAACACTGAAGCTTTCTTT. It is translated as CASSIDHEGNLNTEAFF.

The chain uses TRBV12-3 or TRBV12-4 and TRBJ1-5; 7 bases agree with TRBD1. Trimming took 9 bases from V and 3 from J; bases not matched to a gene: 8. The CDR3 totals 14 residues. The CDR3 DNA follows: TGTGCCAGTAGACAGGGAGCGGCCAATCAGCCCCAGCATTTT. Translating it yields CASRQGAANQPQHF.

This sequence joins TRBV10-2 and TRBJ2-7; 7 nucleotides align to TRBD1. Germline V gives CDR1 WSHSY, CDR2 SAAADI. The CDR3 runs 14 residues. J gave up 3 bases and V 4 bases, and 6 bases lay outside the gene matches. The CDR3 loop reads CASSGWDRLYEQYF. The CDR3 DNA is TGCGCCAGCAGTGGGTGGGACAGACTCTACGAGCAGTACTTC.

The gene calls are TRBV7-6 and TRBJ2-3; TRBD2 is a possible D gene (6 bases). Per germline, CDR1 SGHVS and CDR2 FNYEAQ. V shed 4 bases and J shed 0 bases, with 14 bases lying between them. The CDR3 has 16 residues. The CDR3 region is CASSYIGGTSTDTQYF. The CDR3 region has the DNA TGTGCCAGCAGCTATATTGGCGGGACTAGCACAGATACGCAGTATTTT.

The chain employs TRBV30 and TRBJ2-3; D may be TRBD2 (6 bases). The CDR3 sequence is 13 residues long. V dropped 3 bases and J dropped 2 bases, with 9 bases sitting between them. Germline assignment: CDR1 GTSNPN and CDR2 SVGIG (reference sequence). In DNA, the CDR3 is TGTGCCTGGAGCGGGAGTGACACAGATACGCAGTATTTT. This gives the protein CAWSGSDTDTQYF.

The rearrangement joins TRBV5-1 to TRBJ1-2; TRBD1 agrees at 7 bases. The CDR3 length is 14 residues. Germline trimming cut 4 bases from V and 7 bases from J; bases unmatched to any gene: 10. CDR1 is SGHRS and CDR2 is YFSETQ in the germline V gene. CDR3 residues: CASSPGTVRSGYTF. The CDR3 DNA reads TGCGCCAGCAGCCCGGGGACAGTGAGGAGTGGCTACACCTTC.

The chain employs TRBV5-1 and TRBJ2-5; 9 bases match TRBD2. The V segment lost 3 bases and the J segment 2 bases; nucleotides outside the gene matches: 11. This CDR3 has 17 residues. CDR1 and CDR2 from the germline V gene are SGHRS and YFSETQ. The CDR3 DNA follows: TGCGCCAGCAGCTCCGCCTTAGCGGGGGCCCTACAAGAGACCCAGTACTTC. Translation gives CASSSALAGALQETQYF. Using reference TRBV5-1 and TRBJ2-5 for the parts outside the CDR3, the full variable domain is KAGVTQTPRYLIKTRGQQVTLSCSPISGHRSVSWYQQTPGQGLQFLFEYFSETQRNKGNFPGRFSGRQFSNSRSEMNVSTLELGDSALYLCASSSALAGALQETQYFGPGTRLLVL.

The chain joins TRBV3-1 to TRBJ2-1; D is ambiguous. This CDR3 is built from 14 residues. Between the trimmed V and J ends, which lost 1 base and 0 bases, there was a span of 4 bases. Germline CDR1 is LGHDT and CDR2 is YNNKEL (reference sequence). The CDR3 loop is CASSQASSYNEQFF. The CDR3 DNA is TGTGCCAGCAGCCAAGCCAGCTCCTACAATGAGCAGTTCTTC.

V and J are TRBV25-1 and TRBJ1-5; D possibly corresponds to TRBD1 (5 bases). Trimming shortened V by 5 bases and J by 10 bases, and 18 bases separated the two germline ends. This CDR3 comprises 14 residues. CDR1 and CDR2 from the germline V gene are MGHDK and SYGVNS. This CDR3 is CASSHPGTQRPQHF. Written as DNA, the CDR3 is TGTGCCAGCAGTCACCCAGGGACCCAACGACCCCAGCATTTT.

J is TRBJ2-7 and V is TRBV5-4, with D perhaps TRBD1 (6 bases). The germline CDR1 and CDR2 sequences are SGHNT and YYREEE (reference sequence). Trimming stripped 0 bases from V and 4 bases from J, with 11 bases between. The CDR3 extends over 14 amino acids. The chain's CDR3 is CASSLGDIGYEQYF. In DNA, the CDR3 is TGTGCCAGCAGCTTGGGGGACATTGGGTACGAGCAGTACTTC.

J is TRBJ2-5 and V is TRBV20-1; 8 positions match TRBD1. CDR1 and CDR2 (germline): DFQATT, SNEGSKA (reference sequence). This CDR3 is built from 14 residues. Trimming at V came to 1 base and at J to 5 bases, leaving 6 bases not matched to a gene. Here the CDR3 reads CSARVTGVGETQYF. The CDR3 nucleotides read TGCAGTGCTAGAGTGACAGGGGTTGGCGAGACCCAGTACTTC.

The gene calls are TRBV2 and TRBJ2-5, with 7 bases matching TRBD1. Germline-derived CDR1 and CDR2 are SNHLY and FYNNEI. Germline trimming cut 6 bases from V and 1 base from J; bases unmatched to any gene: 8. This CDR3 contains 15 residues. DNA for the CDR3: TGTGCCAGCAGCGCCCACTGGGACAGCCAAGAGACCCAGTACTTC. Translated, it gives CASSAHWDSQETQYF.

J is TRBJ2-7 and V is TRBV12-3 or TRBV12-4; TRBD1 aligns across 8 bases. There are 13 residues in the CDR3. V was clipped by 5 bases and J by 5 bases; unmatched bases: 5. CDR3 sequence (DNA): TGTGCCAGCAGTCCTACAGGGGGGCACGAGCAGTACTTC. Protein sequence: CASSPTGGHEQYF.

This clonotype has only one observation. This chain connects TRBV11-2 to TRBJ2-1; 7 nucleotides match TRBD2. Germline values: CDR1 SGHAT, CDR2 FQNNGV. After removal of 1 base from V and 0 bases from J, the junction contained 9 bases not matched to a gene. The CDR3 runs to 18 residues. The DNA of the CDR3 is TGTGCCAGCAGCTTAGCCCCCGGACTAGTTACCTCCTACAATGAGCAGTTCTTC. It encodes CASSLAPGLVTSYNEQFF.

V and J are TRBV19 and TRBJ1-5; D unresolved. CDR1 is LNHDA, CDR2 SQIVND, per germline (reference sequence). Trimming stripped 7 bases from V and 0 bases from J, with 10 bases between. The CDR3 is 14 amino acids. This CDR3 reads CASTPAYSNQPQHF. DNA of the CDR3: TGTGCCAGTACCCCGGCTTATAGCAATCAGCCCCAGCATTTT.

This clonotype turned up a few times. The CDR3 reads CASSPGGSTGELFF. CDR3 coding DNA: TGTGCCAGCAGTCCCGGGGGCAGCACCGGGGAGCTGTTTTTT. The rearrangement uses TRBV27 and TRBJ2-2, with D tentatively TRBD1 or TRBD2 (6 bases each). Germline values: CDR1 MNHEY, CDR2 SMNVEV (reference sequence). The germline V and J ends were trimmed by 5 bases and 4 bases, with 11 bases remaining between them. This CDR3 has 14 amino acids.

This clonotype occurred once. V usage is TRBV27 and J usage is TRBJ2-3; 11 positions agree with TRBD1. J was trimmed by 4 bases and V by 5 bases; bases with no gene match: 8. CDR3 length: 16 amino acids. Germline assignment: CDR1 MNHEY and CDR2 SMNVEV (reference sequence). CDR3 residues: CASSLAGTGGPDTQYF. The CDR3 DNA sequence: TGTGCCAGCAGTCTAGCCGGGACAGGGGGGCCAGATACGCAGTATTTT.

The chain employs TRBV19 and TRBJ2-1; 13 bases are a match to TRBD2. Germline V gene data show CDR1 as LNHDA and CDR2 as SQIVND (reference sequence). The CDR3 is 16 amino acids. The V segment lost 8 bases and the J segment 7 bases; nucleotides outside the gene matches: 11. CDR3 DNA sequence: TGTGCCAGTGACGACAGTCCGGGACTAGCGGGAAATGAGCAGTTCTTC. Translated, it gives CASDDSPGLAGNEQFF.

V gene TRBV6-4 combines with J gene TRBJ2-1; TRBD2 aligns across 9 bases. The CDR3 loop spans 17 amino acids. CDR1 is MRHNA, CDR2 SNTAGT, per germline. The J segment lost 3 bases and the V segment lost 2 bases, leaving 8 bases of the junction unmatched. The CDR3 loop reads CASSDGFGGGDYNEQFF. DNA of the CDR3: TGTGCCAGCAGTGACGGGTTCGGCGGGGGGGACTACAATGAGCAGTTCTTC.

The rearrangement joins TRBV13 to TRBJ2-1; D is unclear. The V gene's germline CDR1 is PRHDT and CDR2 FYEKMQ (reference sequence). The CDR3 sequence is 14 residues long. Between the trimmed V and J ends, which lost 5 bases and 5 bases, there was a span of 13 bases. The CDR3 DNA sequence: TGTGCCAGCAGCCCCCGACTCGAAGACAATGAGCAGTTCTTC. It encodes CASSPRLEDNEQFF. Based on the CDR3 plus reference TRBV13 and TRBJ2-1, the full variable domain is AAGVIQSPRHLIKEKRETATLKCYPIPRHDTVYWYQQGPGQDPQFLISFYEKMQSDKGSIPDRFSAQQFSDYHSELNMSSLELGDSALYFCASSPRLEDNEQFFGPGTRLTVL.

The rearrangement links TRBV7-2 to TRBJ2-1; 10 nucleotides match TRBD2. Per the germline V gene, CDR1 is SGHTA and CDR2 is FQGNSA. This CDR3 region has 16 residues. Trimming removed 2 bases from V and 9 bases from J; junction bases left unmatched: 10. Here the CDR3 DNA reads TGTGCCAGCAGCTTATCAACTAGCGGGATTAAGGGTGAGCAGTTCTTC. Translated, it gives CASSLSTSGIKGEQFF. Filled out from reference TRBV7-2 and TRBJ2-1, the complete variable domain reads GAGVSQSPSNKVTEKGKDVELRCDPISGHTALYWYRQSLGQGLEFLIYFQGNSAPDKSGLPSDRFSAERTGGSVSTLTIQRTQQEDSAVYLCASSLSTSGIKGEQFFGPGTRLTVL.

The CDR3 sequence is CASTVTGGGNQPQHF. The CDR3 DNA is TGTGCCAGTACTGTGACAGGGGGTGGGAATCAGCCCCAGCATTTT. The rearrangement uses TRBV19 and TRBJ1-5; 9 bases agree with TRBD1. CDR1 and CDR2 (germline): LNHDA, SQIVND (reference sequence). Unmatched junction bases numbered 8, after V lost 7 bases and J lost 4 bases. This CDR3 has 15 residues.

The rearrangement joins TRBV29-1 to TRBJ2-7; the D is unclear. Germline values: CDR1 SQVTM, CDR2 ANQGSEA. The ends were cut back, 3 bases at V and 0 bases at J, with 9 bases in the middle. CDR3 length equals 13 residues. CDR3 residues: CSVESADSYEQYF. For the CDR3, the DNA is TGCAGCGTTGAGTCGGCCGACTCCTACGAGCAGTACTTC.

This rearrangement joins TRBV12-3 or TRBV12-4 to TRBJ2-5; unclear D gene. The CDR3 length is 15 residues. The V end was cut by 2 bases, the J end by 0 bases, with 10 bases between. DNA of the CDR3: TGTGCCAGCAGTTTATTAGGATCGTACCAAGAGACCCAGTACTTC. Amino acid sequence: CASSLLGSYQETQYF.